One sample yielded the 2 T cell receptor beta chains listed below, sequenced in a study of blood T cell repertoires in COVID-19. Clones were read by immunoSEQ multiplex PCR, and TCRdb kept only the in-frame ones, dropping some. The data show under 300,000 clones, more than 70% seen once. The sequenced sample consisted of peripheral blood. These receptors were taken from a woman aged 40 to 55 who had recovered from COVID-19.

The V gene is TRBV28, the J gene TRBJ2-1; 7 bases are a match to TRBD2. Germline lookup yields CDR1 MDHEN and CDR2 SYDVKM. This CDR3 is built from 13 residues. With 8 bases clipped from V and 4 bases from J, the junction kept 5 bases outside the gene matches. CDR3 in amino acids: CASGRGRYNEQFF. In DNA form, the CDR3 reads TGTGCCAGCGGGAGGGGCCGTTACAATGAGCAGTTCTTC.

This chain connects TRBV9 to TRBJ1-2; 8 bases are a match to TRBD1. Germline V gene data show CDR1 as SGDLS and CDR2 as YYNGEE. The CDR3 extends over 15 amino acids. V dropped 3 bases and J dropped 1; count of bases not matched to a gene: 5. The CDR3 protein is CASSGGTGHNYGYTF. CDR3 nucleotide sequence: TGTGCCAGCAGCGGTGGGACAGGCCATAACTATGGCTACACCTTC. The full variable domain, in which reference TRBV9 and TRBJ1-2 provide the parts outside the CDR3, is DSGVTQTPKHLITATGQRVTLRCSPRSGDLSVYWYQQSLDQGLQFLIQYYNGEERAKGNILERFSAQQFPDLHSELNLSSLELGDSALYFCASSGGTGHNYGYTFGSGTRLTVV.